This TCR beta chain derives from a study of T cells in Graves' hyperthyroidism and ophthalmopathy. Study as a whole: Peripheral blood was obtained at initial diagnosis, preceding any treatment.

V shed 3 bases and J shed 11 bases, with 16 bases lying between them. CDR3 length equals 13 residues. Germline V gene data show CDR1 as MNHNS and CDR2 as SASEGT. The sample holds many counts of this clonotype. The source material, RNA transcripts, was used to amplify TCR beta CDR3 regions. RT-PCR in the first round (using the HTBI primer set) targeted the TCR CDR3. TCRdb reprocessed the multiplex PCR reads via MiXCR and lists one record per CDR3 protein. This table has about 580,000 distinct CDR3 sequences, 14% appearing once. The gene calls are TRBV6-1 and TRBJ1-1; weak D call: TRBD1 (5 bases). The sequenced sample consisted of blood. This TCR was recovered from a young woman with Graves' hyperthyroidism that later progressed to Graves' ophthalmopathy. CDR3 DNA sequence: TGTGCCAGCAGTGAGGGTGGGGGACCGGTTGCTTTCTTT. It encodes CASSEGGGPVAFF.